Sequencing of this TCR beta chain was carried out in a study of blood T cell repertoires in COVID-19. Participant reports of clinical history set cohort assignment. Profiling relied on immunoSEQ multiplex PCR, and the TCRdb table lists in-frame clones only, not all of them. Among around 300,000 clones, about 88% were seen once, and the ten largest hold around 2.9%. Germline CDR1 reads MNHEY; CDR2 reads SVGAGI. V lost 4 bases to trimming and J lost 4 bases; unmatched junction nucleotides: 7. The CDR3 sequence is 15 residues long. This sequence joins TRBV6-5 and TRBJ2-7, with 10 positions matching TRBD2. This sequence was found in a woman aged 50 to 60 who had recovered from COVID-19. The specimen was PBMCs or T cells enriched from blood (not recorded which). CDR3 sequence: CASSSPASGSYEQYF. The CDR3 nucleotides are TGTGCCAGCAGTTCCCCCGCTAGCGGGAGTTACGAGCAGTACTTC.